This is a list of T cell receptor beta chains from one sample in a study of siplizumab effects on memory and regulatory T cells. TCRdb's table, derived via immunoSEQ multiplex PCR, lists solely in-frame clones and lacks some. The sample includes 100,000 or so clones, roughly nine tenths of them seen just once. The source material was Tregs sorted from blood. The receptors derive from a human donor in good health. CDR3s include the opening cysteine and the closing phenylalanine or tryptophan. The D gene is left open where the match is weak. Only part of the rows carry a size: once, few, many, or a class if the clone is expanded.

TRBJ2-3 - TRBV21-1 - TGTGCCAGCACCCCAGGGGGGCAGCGCACAGATACGCAGTATTTT CASTPGGQRTDTQYF
TRBJ2-2 - TRBV19 - TGTGCCAGTAATCAGAGGGCTAGCTACACTGCAGGTACCGGGGAGCTGTTTTTT CASNQRASYTAGTGELFF
TRBJ2-3 TRBD2 TRBV7-9 - TGTGCCAGCAGCTTAACTAGCGGGAGGGCCGGAGGCACAGATACGCAGTATTTT CASSLTSGRAGGTDTQYF
TRBJ1-1 - TRBV11-3 few TGTGCCAGCAGCTTCGTTATGAACACTGAAGCTTTCTTT CASSFVMNTEAFF
TRBJ2-2 - TRBV29-1 - TGCAGCGCGCGACTAGAGTTGGCGGGGGAGCTGTTTTTT CSARLELAGELFF
TRBJ2-2 TRBD2 TRBV5-4 - TGTGCCAGCAGCTTGTCAGTACTGGCTAGCGGATTCACCGGGGAGCTGTTTTTT CASSLSVLASGFTGELFF
TRBJ1-6 TRBD1 TRBV7-9 - TGTGCCAGCAGCGGAGGAACAGGGGTCTCACCCCTCCACTTT CASSGGTGVSPLHF
TRBJ2-1 TRBD2 TRBV18 - TGTGCCAGCTCACCAGATCGCCTAGCGGGGTTGAATGAGCAGTTCTTC CASSPDRLAGLNEQFF
TRBJ2-5 - TRBV6-1 - TGTGCCAGCAGTGAAAACAGGGTGGGTAGGGAGACCCAGTACTTC CASSENRVGRETQYF
TRBJ2-7 TRBD1 TRBV5-1 - TGCGCCAGCAGCTTCGGACAGGGGGTAGAGGAGCAGTACTTC CASSFGQGVEEQYF